This T cell receptor beta chain was sequenced during a study of shared clonotypes between healthy human individuals. Overall study context: The donor group consisted of two women and a few men, aged 18 to 49. Three plates each covered CD4 naive and memory; CD8 naive two, CD8 memory one.

Repertoires were generated with immunoSEQ multiplex PCR, while TCRdb's copy carries only in-frame clones and drops some. Among about 2.1 million clones listed, 90% to 95% were seen once. Germline lookup yields CDR1 ENHRY and CDR2 SYGVKD. The V end was cut by 6 bases, the J end by 0 bases, with 20 bases between. This CDR3 spans 17 amino acids. Terminally differentiated effector memory CD45RA+ cells were excluded from the naive CD8 cells, which were CD45RO-negative and positively selected for CCR7. Material for sequencing was naive CD8+ T cells from PBMCs. This TCR was recovered from a young man in good health. Some clones in this sample may be carry-over from other donors' samples. The V call is TRBV10-3, the J call TRBJ1-2; the D gene is possibly TRBD1 (5 bases). The DNA for the CDR3 is TGTGCCATCAGGACCCTCCACGACAGCCGATCTAACTATGGCTACACCTTC. Amino acid sequence: CAIRTLHDSRSNYGYTF.